Listed here are 19 T cell receptor beta chains from one sample, sequenced in a study of shared clonotypes between healthy human individuals. The data were produced by immunoSEQ multiplex PCR, yet TCRdb's version contains in-frame clones alone and is incomplete. The profile shows 2 million to 3 million clones, 93% of them singletons. Sequencing used naive CD4+ T cells from PBMCs. Subset indicated: CD45RA+ positively selected. All receptors come from a young man in good health. Some clones in this sample may be carry-over from other donors' samples.

As for this clone: The same CDR3 is also encoded by other DNA sequences in this sample. This chain connects TRBV7-2 to TRBJ2-7; D is possibly TRBD2 (5 bases). The CDR3 length is 14 residues. V dropped 1 base and J dropped 0 bases, with 7 bases sitting between them. In germline, CDR1 is SGHTA, CDR2 FQGNSA. In DNA, the CDR3 is TGTGCCAGCAGCTTAGATGGGAGCTCCTACGAGCAGTACTTC. Amino acids: CASSLDGSSYEQYF.

This clone was counted between two and nine times. V usage is TRBV12-5 and J usage is TRBJ1-1, with a weak D call TRBD1 (5 bases). The CDR3 runs to 13 residues. The ends were cut back, 6 bases at V and 4 bases at J, with 12 bases in the middle. Germline lookup yields CDR1 LGHNT and CDR2 FRNRAP. The CDR3 is CASGPSGGTEAFF. The CDR3 bases are TGTGCTAGTGGACCTTCCGGGGGCACTGAAGCTTTCTTT.

The V call is TRBV6-6, the J call TRBJ2-1, with 10 positions matching TRBD2. After removal of 7 bases from V and 7 bases from J, the junction contained 10 bases not matched to a gene. The CDR3 contains 15 residues. The germline gives CDR1 MNHNY, CDR2 SVGAGI (reference sequence). For the CDR3, the DNA is TGTGCCAGCAATACCCCTAGCGGGAGAGGTAATGAGCAGTTCTTC. Its translation: CASNTPSGRGNEQFF.

V usage is TRBV10-3 and J usage is TRBJ2-7, with TRBD1 matching 7 bases. Trimming removed 6 bases from V and 0 bases from J; junction bases left unmatched: 5. In germline, CDR1 is ENHRY, CDR2 SYGVKD. The CDR3 is 14 amino acids. DNA of the CDR3: TGTGCCATCAGAGGGGACAGTTCCTCCTACGAGCAGTACTTC. Amino acid sequence: CAIRGDSSSYEQYF.

This clone was observed a single time. The sample contains more than one DNA sequence encoding this CDR3. The rearrangement links TRBV19 to TRBJ2-7, with 10 bases aligning to TRBD2. There are 16 residues in the CDR3. CDR1 and CDR2 (germline): LNHDA, SQIVND (reference sequence). The V and J ends lost 3 bases and 0 bases, in that order; junction bases with no gene match: 5. The DNA of the CDR3 is TGTGCCAGTAGTATTCGGACTAGCGGAAGCTCCTACGAGCAGTACTTC. Protein: CASSIRTSGSSYEQYF.

This clone came up a few times. The rearrangement links TRBV7-9 to TRBJ1-5, with a possible D match to TRBD1 (6 bases). The CDR3 totals 15 residues. V lost 5 bases, J lost 5 bases, and 16 bases lay in between. The germline V gene encodes CDR1 SEHNR and CDR2 FQNEAQ (reference sequence). This CDR3 is CASSITGYGDQPQHF. The DNA of the CDR3 is TGTGCCAGCAGCATCACAGGGTATGGGGATCAGCCCCAGCATTTT.

The CDR3 region has the DNA TGTGCCAGCAGCGTTCCGACTAGCGGGAGCGGAGGGACCCAGTACTTC. Translation: CASSVPTSGSGGTQYF. This chain uses TRBV5-4 with TRBJ2-5, with TRBD2 identical over 12 bases. Germline-derived CDR1 and CDR2 are SGHNT and YYREEE (reference sequence). The junction had 11 bases not matched to a gene; V was cut back by 4 bases and J by 7 bases. The CDR3 loop spans 16 amino acids.

V and J are TRBV6-4 and TRBJ2-1, with TRBD2 matching 10 bases. The CDR3 consists of 17 residues. Germline CDR1 and CDR2: MRHNA and SNTAGT. Trimming cost V 0 bases and J 4 bases; bases outside gene matches: 6. CDR3 in amino acids: CASSDSGSGRGYNEQFF. CDR3 nucleotide sequence: TGTGCCAGCAGTGACTCGGGGAGCGGGAGGGGATACAATGAGCAGTTCTTC.

The chain carries TRBV19 and TRBJ2-1; 14 bases line up with TRBD2. The CDR3 covers 16 residues. Germline assignment: CDR1 LNHDA and CDR2 SQIVND (reference sequence). Trimming removed 6 bases from V and 6 bases from J; junction bases left unmatched: 7. CDR3 in amino acids: CASRATSGRAVNEQFF. The CDR3 nucleotides are TGTGCCAGTAGGGCGACTAGCGGGAGGGCAGTCAATGAGCAGTTCTTC.

In regard to this clone: Other DNA sequences from this sample encode an identical CDR3 as well. This rearrangement joins TRBV9 to TRBJ1-1; D gene uncertain. Germline CDR1 reads SGDLS; CDR2 reads YYNGEE. V was clipped by 1 base and J by 5 bases, with 9 bases between them. This CDR3 is 13 amino acids long. The CDR3 loop is CASSVHLSTEAFF. Written as DNA, the CDR3 is TGTGCCAGCAGCGTACATTTGTCGACTGAAGCTTTCTTT. Filled out from reference TRBV9 and TRBJ1-1, the complete variable domain reads DSGVTQTPKHLITATGQRVTLRCSPRSGDLSVYWYQQSLDQGLQFLIQYYNGEERAKGNILERFSAQQFPDLHSELNLSSLELGDSALYFCASSVHLSTEAFFGQGTRLTVV.

The V and J genes are TRBV7-9 and TRBJ1-5; maybe TRBD1 (6 bases). The CDR3 length is 13 residues. The V gene lost 7 bases and the J gene lost 4 bases, with 11 bases spanning the gap. From germline, CDR1 is SEHNR and CDR2 FQNEAQ (reference sequence). CDR3 in DNA: TGTGCCAGCAAGGCAGGGGTAAATCAGCCCCAGCATTTT. This encodes CASKAGVNQPQHF.

This clone was counted between two and nine times. V usage is TRBV15 and J usage is TRBJ1-5; D not resolved. This CDR3 is 12 amino acids long. Deletions cut 1 base from V and 6 bases from J, with 4 bases between. Looked up from germline, CDR1 is LNHNV and CDR2 is YYDKDF (reference sequence). Here the CDR3 reads CATSRGIQPQHF. CDR3 coding DNA: TGTGCCACCAGCAGAGGTATTCAGCCCCAGCATTTT. Full variable domain (missing parts from reference TRBV15 and TRBJ1-5): DAMVIQNPRYQVTQFGKPVTLSCSQTLNHNVMYWYQQKSSQAPKLLFHYYDKDFNNEADTPDNFQSRRPNTSFCFLDIRSPGLGDTAMYLCATSRGIQPQHFGDGTRLSIL.

This clone has a single count. The rearrangement joins TRBV28 to TRBJ1-2; 8 nucleotides match TRBD1. V lost 8 bases, J lost 4 bases, and 15 bases stayed unmatched. Germline lookup yields CDR1 MDHEN and CDR2 SYDVKM. The CDR3 sequence is 16 residues long. DNA of the CDR3: TGTGCCAGCGCTCTCTTCGAAGACAGGGGTGGCTATGGCTACACCTTC. Its translation: CASALFEDRGGYGYTF.

This rearrangement joins TRBV5-1 to TRBJ2-7; D may be TRBD1 (5 bases). V lost 1 base and J lost 2, with 16 bases in between. CDR1 is SGHRS and CDR2 is YFSETQ in the germline V gene. The CDR3 contains 16 residues. The CDR3 protein is CASSLTGSDPPYEQYF. CDR3 sequence (DNA): TGCGCCAGCAGCTTGACAGGTTCCGACCCTCCCTACGAGCAGTACTTC.

The chain employs TRBV7-8 and TRBJ2-1, with 12 nucleotides matching TRBD2. The CDR3 totals 15 residues. The V gene's germline CDR1 is SGHVS and CDR2 FQNEAQ. The V and J ends lost 5 bases and 9 bases, in that order; junction bases with no gene match: 8. The CDR3 region is CASSLRLAGDAEQFF. The CDR3 DNA reads as TGTGCCAGCAGCCTGAGACTAGCGGGAGACGCTGAGCAGTTCTTC.

The chain couples TRBV7-3 to TRBJ2-3, with 9 bases lining up with TRBD2. The CDR3 totals 17 residues. The ends lost 1 base at V and 5 bases at J; junction bases unmatched: 10. Germline assignment: CDR1 SGHTA and CDR2 FQGTGA. CDR3 bases: TGTGCCAGCAGCTTAAATCCCGGTAGCGGGAGTTTAGATACGCAGTATTTT. Translation gives CASSLNPGSGSLDTQYF.

The rearrangement uses TRBV6-5 and TRBJ2-1; TRBD1 aligns across 10 bases. CDR1 and CDR2 from the germline V gene are MNHEY and SVGAGI. Trimming at V came to 2 bases and at J to 6 bases, leaving 4 bases not matched to a gene. The length of the CDR3 is 15 residues. In nucleotides, the CDR3 is TGTGCCAGCAGTTACGACAGGGGGCGGGTCAATGAGCAGTTCTTC. It encodes CASSYDRGRVNEQFF.

The chain uses TRBV6-1 and TRBJ1-1; possible D gene TRBD1, 5 bases. Trimming shortened V by 4 bases and J by 11 bases, and 14 bases separated the two germline ends. This CDR3 is 12 amino acids long. Germline CDR1 MNHNS, CDR2 SASEGT. CDR3 in amino acids: CASSVYGASAFF. CDR3 coding DNA: TGTGCCAGCAGTGTTTACGGGGCCTCTGCTTTCTTT.

This clone has a single count. Other DNA sequences from this sample encode an identical CDR3 as well. V gene TRBV5-4 combines with J gene TRBJ2-2; D perhaps matches TRBD2 (5 bases). Germline CDR1 is SGHNT and CDR2 is YYREEE (reference sequence). This CDR3 spans 14 amino acids. Trimming stripped 0 bases from V and 4 bases from J, with 7 bases between. The CDR3 loop reads CASSLVAGTGELFF. Written as DNA, the CDR3 is TGTGCCAGCAGCTTGGTGGCGGGCACCGGGGAGCTGTTTTTT.